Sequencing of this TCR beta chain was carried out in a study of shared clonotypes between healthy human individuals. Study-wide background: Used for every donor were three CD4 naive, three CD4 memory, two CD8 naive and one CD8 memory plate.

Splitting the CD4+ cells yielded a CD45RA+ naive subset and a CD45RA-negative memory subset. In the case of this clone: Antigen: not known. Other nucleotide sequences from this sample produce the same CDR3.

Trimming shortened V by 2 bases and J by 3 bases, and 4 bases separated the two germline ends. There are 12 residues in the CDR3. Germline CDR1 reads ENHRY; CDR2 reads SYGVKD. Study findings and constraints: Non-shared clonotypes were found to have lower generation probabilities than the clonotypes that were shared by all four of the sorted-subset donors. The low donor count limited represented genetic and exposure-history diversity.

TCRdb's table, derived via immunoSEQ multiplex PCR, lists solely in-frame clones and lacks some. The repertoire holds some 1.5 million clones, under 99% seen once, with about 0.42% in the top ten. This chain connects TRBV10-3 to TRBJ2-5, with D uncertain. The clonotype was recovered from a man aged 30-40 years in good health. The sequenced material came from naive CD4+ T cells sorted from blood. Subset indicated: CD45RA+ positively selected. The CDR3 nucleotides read TGTGCCATCAGTGAGGTGGAAGAGACCCAGTACTTC. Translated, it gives CAISEVEETQYF.